This T cell receptor (beta chain) was identified in a study of technical replicates of blood from a few donors. This clone was detected a few times. The CDR3 extends over 16 amino acids. Trimming shortened V by 3 bases and J by 3 bases, and 18 bases separated the two germline ends. Germline CDR1 and CDR2: KGHSH and LQKENI. Sequencing was performed with immunoSEQ multiplex PCR; in TCRdb, only in-frame clones are kept and a portion is missing. The sample has just over 15,000 clones, about nine tenths seen once. Input material: PBMCs. The rearrangement joins TRBV18 to TRBJ2-7, with D perhaps TRBD2 (6 bases). This sequence originates from a human donor in good health. CDR3 sequence (DNA): TGTGCCAGCTCACCCGTGGTTGGGACTGGTTACTACGAGCAGTACTTC. It specifies CASSPVVGTGYYEQYF.